Listed here are 17 T cell receptor beta chains from one sample, sequenced in a study of cytomegalovirus exposure and HLA in healthy donors. The PCR had 60 Vbeta and 13 Jbeta primers. Here immunoSEQ multiplex PCR was the method, and the copy in TCRdb shows in-frame clones only, minus some. This sample yields about 120,000 clones, of which less than 10% are seen a single time; around 6.1% belongs to the top ten. Sequenced material: PBMCs. The receptors come from a woman in her forties in good health and CMV-seropositive.

As to this clone: Other DNA sequences from this sample encode an identical CDR3 as well. The rearrangement links TRBV7-2 to TRBJ1-4; 7 bases fit TRBD1. The CDR3 loop spans 14 amino acids. V trimming: 5 bases; J trimming: 3 bases; junction bases outside the gene matches: 3. Germline-derived CDR1 and CDR2 are SGHTA and FQGNSA. The DNA of the CDR3 is TGTGCCAGCAGCCCCGGACAGGCTAATGAAAAACTGTTTTTT. It specifies CASSPGQANEKLFF.

This clone has a handful of counts. The rearrangement links TRBV29-1 to TRBJ1-3; 7 bases fit TRBD1. The CDR3 length is 14 residues. In germline, CDR1 is SQVTM, CDR2 ANQGSEA. Losses at the gene ends were 5 bases for V and 7 bases for J; bases not matched to a gene: 11. CDR3 nucleotide sequence: TGCAGCGTTCTAGGGGGCGAAGGGAAGAACACCATATATTTT. Translated: CSVLGGEGKNTIYF.

This sequence joins TRBV6-6 and TRBJ1-6; weak D call: TRBD1 (5 bases). This CDR3 spans 15 amino acids. Germline CDR1 is MNHNY and CDR2 is SVGAGI (reference sequence). Trimming left V 0 bases short and J 10 bases short, with 13 bases between. The CDR3 nucleotides read TGTGCCAGCAGTTACTCACGGGGGGTTGGCTCACCCCTCCACTTT. It is translated as CASSYSRGVGSPLHF.

This clone was detected only a few times. The rearrangement links TRBV29-1 to TRBJ2-1; D is possibly TRBD2 (5 bases). Trimming left V 3 bases short and J 6 bases short, with 6 bases between. The CDR3 runs 11 residues. Germline CDR1 is SQVTM and CDR2 is ANQGSEA. The CDR3 DNA sequence: TGCAGCGTTGATCGGGGCAATGAGCAGTTCTTC. This gives the protein CSVDRGNEQFF.

This clone occurred once. The same CDR3 also results from other DNA sequences found in this sample. The chain recombines TRBV10-3 with TRBJ2-7; no firm D call. The germline V and J ends were trimmed by 3 bases and 2 bases, with 14 bases remaining between them. This CDR3 region has 15 residues. CDR1 and CDR2 (germline): ENHRY, SYGVKD. This CDR3 is CAISDPPDIAYEQYF. CDR3 sequence (DNA): TGTGCCATCAGTGACCCTCCCGACATCGCCTACGAGCAGTACTTC.

The chain is built from TRBV10-3 and TRBJ1-6; possible D gene TRBD1, 6 bases. The V end was cut by 6 bases, the J end by 5 bases, with 17 bases between. CDR1 ENHRY and CDR2 SYGVKD come from the germline V gene. The CDR3 sequence is 16 residues long. The CDR3: CAISPDTGPDNSPLHF. The CDR3, as DNA: TGTGCCATCAGCCCCGATACAGGGCCCGATAATTCACCCCTCCACTTT.

This clone has only a few counts. The V and J genes are TRBV21-1 and TRBJ1-2; the table names TRBD1, a call not compared with the DNA. TRBV21-1 is a documented pseudogene. The CDR3 contains 14 residues. CDR3 sequence reads: CASSRTGGGYGYTF. The CDR3 DNA follows: TGTGCCAGCAGCAGGACAGGGGGTGGCTATGGCTACACCTTC.

This clone was observed a few times. The CDR3 loop reads CASSAYNRGPNYGYTF. CDR3 DNA sequence: TGTGCCAGCAGCGCCTACAACAGGGGGCCTAACTATGGCTACACCTTC. The J gene is TRBJ1-2, the V gene TRBV11-2; TRBD1 matches 9 bases. Trimming removed 5 bases from V and 0 bases from J; junction bases left unmatched: 7. This CDR3 contains 16 residues. Germline V CDR1 and CDR2: SGHAT, FQNNGV.

This clone was recorded a few times. Germline is not matched at one junction end, which may reflect a read error. The chain has TRBV7-9 and TRBJ2-5, with D perhaps TRBD1 (6 bases). From germline, CDR1 is SEHNR and CDR2 FQNEAQ (reference sequence). The CDR3 covers 14 residues. The CDR3 region is CASSPRGSQGTQYF. In nucleotides, the CDR3 is TGTGCCAGCAGCCCCAGGGGCTCCCAAGGGACCCAGTACTTC.

This clone has just a few counts. The chain combines TRBV7-6 with TRBJ2-3; D possibly corresponds to TRBD1 (6 bases). CDR3 size: 14 residues. V lost 4 bases to trimming and J lost 1 base, with 9 bases between them. Germline V gene data show CDR1 as SGHVS and CDR2 as FNYEAQ. The CDR3 here is CASSSWTGTDTQYF. The CDR3 bases are TGTGCCAGCAGCTCTTGGACAGGCACAGATACGCAGTATTTT.

The chain combines TRBV29-1 with TRBJ1-2; 9 bases are shared with TRBD1. Germline V gene data show CDR1 as SQVTM and CDR2 as ANQGSEA. V lost 6 bases and J lost 2; bases outside the gene matches: 7. The CDR3 has 14 amino acids. The CDR3 protein is CSVLSGTGNYGYTF. DNA of the CDR3: TGCAGCGTGCTCTCCGGGACAGGGAACTATGGCTACACCTTC.

This clone came up a few times. The chain carries TRBV14 and TRBJ1-2; tentative D call: TRBD1 (6 bases). CDR3 size: 16 residues. Germline CDR1 SGHDN, CDR2 FVKESK. V was cut by 3 bases and J by 0 bases, with 14 bases left in between. The CDR3 region is CASSHAGTPSNYGYTF. CDR3 coding DNA: TGTGCCAGCAGCCATGCCGGGACACCCTCTAACTATGGCTACACCTTC.

V is TRBV2 and J is TRBJ2-6, with 9 nucleotides matching TRBD1. The CDR3 is 16 residues long. J lost 3 bases, V lost 7 bases, and 7 bases had no gene match. The germline V gene encodes CDR1 SNHLY and CDR2 FYNNEI. The CDR3 DNA is TGTGCCAGCACGGGACAGGGAACGGATGGGGCCAACGTCCTGACTTTC. It encodes CASTGQGTDGANVLTF. Full variable domain (rest looked up from reference TRBV2 and TRBJ2-6): EPEVTQTPSHQVTQMGQEVILRCVPISNHLYFYWYRQILGQKVEFLVSFYNNEISEKSEIFDDQFSVERPDGSNFTLKIRSTKLEDSAMYFCASTGQGTDGANVLTFGAGSRLTVL.

This clone was seen more than once but under ten times. The rearrangement links TRBV7-3 to TRBJ1-1; D is unresolved. Germline CDR1 SGHTA, CDR2 FQGTGA. The germline V and J ends were trimmed by 4 bases and 3 bases, with 9 bases remaining between them. The CDR3 is 13 amino acids. CDR3 nucleotides: TGTGCCAGCAGCTCTGATCGGTACACTGAAGCTTTCTTT. Protein: CASSSDRYTEAFF.

This clone was counted between two and nine times. CDR3 in DNA: TGTGCCAGCAGCTTCGGACTAGCGGGGGGCCTGGGGACCGGGGAGCTGTTTTTT. This encodes CASSFGLAGGLGTGELFF. The J gene is TRBJ2-2, the V gene TRBV5-6; 14 positions match TRBD2. Per germline, CDR1 SGHDT and CDR2 YYEEEE. The CDR3 is 18 amino acids. With 2 bases clipped from V and 5 bases from J, the junction kept 8 bases outside the gene matches.

The CDR3 DNA reads TGTGCCACCAGCAGAGTAACAGGATACAGCACAGATACGCAGTATTTT. Protein: CATSRVTGYSTDTQYF. The V call is TRBV15, the J call TRBJ2-3; a possible D gene is TRBD1 (5 bases). This CDR3 comprises 16 residues. Germline V gene sequence: CDR1 LNHNV, CDR2 YYDKDF (reference sequence). The V end was cut by 1 base, the J end by 0 bases, with 11 bases between.

This rearrangement joins TRBV7-3 to TRBJ1-1, with a possible D match to TRBD1 (5 bases). The V and J ends lost 1 base and 7 bases respectively, with 16 bases between them. Germline CDR1 reads SGHTA; CDR2 reads FQGTGA. The CDR3 totals 15 residues. CDR3 in DNA: TGTGCCAGCAGCTTAAGTATAGGGGCCCGAGGTGAAGCTTTCTTT. Translation: CASSLSIGARGEAFF.